The 5 T cell receptor beta chains in this list originate from one sample, sequenced in a study of radiotherapy plus CTLA-4 blockade in lung cancer (dated by TCRdb to the late 2010s). The library came from the immunoSEQ multiplex PCR assay. The clones in this table, taken by TCRdb from immuneACCESS, are in-frame only. Not every clone is retained; where verified, under half of the shortfall comes from an unresolved V gene, and the cause of the rest is unknown. The sample table lists 70,000 to 90,000 clones, around nine tenths of them with a count of one. About 0.95% of the sample is in the top ten clones. The material sequenced was peripheral blood, taken from a patient treated with radiotherapy plus ipilimumab. The receptors were sampled from a human donor with non-small cell lung cancer who had stable disease on radiotherapy plus ipilimumab.

This rearrangement joins TRBV15 to TRBJ2-3, with unresolved D. Per germline, CDR1 LNHNV and CDR2 YYDKDF (reference sequence). This CDR3 has 11 amino acids. V lost 5 bases, J lost 5 bases, and 5 bases lay in between. The chain's CDR3 is CATSFQDTQYF. The CDR3 DNA reads TGTGCCACCAGCTTCCAAGATACGCAGTATTTT.

V usage is TRBV5-8 and J usage is TRBJ2-1; 7 nucleotides match TRBD1. The germline V gene encodes CDR1 SGHTS and CDR2 YDEGEE. The trim removed 1 base at V and 9 bases at J, leaving 10 bases unmatched. The CDR3 runs 15 residues. Here the CDR3 reads CASSLLGGAGGEQFF. The CDR3 coding sequence is TGTGCCAGCAGCTTGTTAGGGGGCGCAGGAGGTGAGCAGTTCTTC.

The V call is TRBV18, the J call TRBJ1-6, with unresolved D. This CDR3 spans 13 amino acids. V was clipped by 6 bases and J by 9 bases, with 12 bases between them. Per the germline V gene, CDR1 is KGHSH and CDR2 is LQKENI. The chain's CDR3 is CASSTGPGSPLHF. As DNA, the CDR3 is TGTGCCAGCTCCACTGGACCGGGTTCACCCCTCCACTTT.

The rearrangement links TRBV9 to TRBJ2-1; D may be TRBD1 or TRBD2 (5 bases each). Trimming took 1 base from V and 5 from J, leaving 13 bases between them. Germline CDR1 reads SGDLS; CDR2 reads YYNGEE. This CDR3 has 15 amino acids. This chain's CDR3 is CASSVNGEGDNEQFF. DNA for the CDR3: TGTGCCAGCAGCGTAAACGGGGAAGGGGACAATGAGCAGTTCTTC.

The V and J genes are TRBV5-6 and TRBJ2-1; maybe TRBD1 (7 bases). With 7 bases removed from V and 1 base from J, the gap between germline ends came to 12 bases. In germline, CDR1 is SGHDT, CDR2 YYEEEE. The CDR3 sequence is 14 residues long. CDR3 region: CASGGGRSYNEQFF. CDR3 DNA sequence: TGTGCCAGCGGAGGGGGCAGGTCCTACAATGAGCAGTTCTTC.